This T cell receptor beta chain originates from a study of blood T cells in healthy people across ages. This clonotype came up a few times. Next came a second PCR, run for roughly 7 to 12 cycles, which used a sample-barcoded 5' primer along with a J-beta primer mix. Each cDNA molecule was tagged by a template-switch adaptor with 12 random nucleotides. TCRdb re-called the 5' RACE reads with MiXCR, one entry per CDR3 protein. The sample consists of some 760,000 distinct CDR3 sequences, around 25% of them appearing once. Per the germline V gene, CDR1 is SGHTA and CDR2 is FQGNSA. The V gene end was trimmed by 6 bases and the J gene end by 5 bases; junction bases not matched to a gene: 10. The CDR3 covers 15 residues. These data also featured in a second study, about T cells of mothers and their children. That report adds: M1S, a second-PCR primer, added sample barcodes and 2-4 random nucleotides.

The clonotype comes from a boy between 10 and 17 years old in good health. This sequence joins TRBV7-2 and TRBJ2-5; TRBD1 matches 9 bases. Sample: blood. CDR3 in DNA: TGTGCCAGCAGTTTCGTACAGGGGGCAGAGGAGACCCAGTACTTC. Its translation: CASSFVQGAEETQYF.